The 2 T cell receptor beta chains presented below share a single source sample, sequenced in a study of cytomegalovirus exposure and HLA in healthy donors. The PCR employed 60 Vbeta primers together with 13 Jbeta primers. Produced via immunoSEQ multiplex PCR; TCRdb's table is partial and in-frame only. In the table there are some 150,000 clones, 70% to 80% of which are singletons. What was sequenced was PBMCs. The receptors come from a man in his sixties in good health and CMV-seronegative.

V is TRBV10-3 and J is TRBJ1-6, with a tentative D call TRBD1 (5 bases). Looked up from germline, CDR1 is ENHRY and CDR2 is SYGVKD. V shed 4 bases and J shed 13 bases, with 17 bases lying between them. The CDR3 sequence is 14 residues long. CDR3 coding DNA: TGTGCCATCAGTGGAGCGGGACGGAGTGTCCCCCTCCACTTT. Amino acid sequence: CAISGAGRSVPLHF.

The chain carries TRBV29-1 and TRBJ1-6, with TRBD1 matching 8 bases. The germline V gene has CDR1 SQVTM and CDR2 ANQGSEA. The V and J ends lost 7 bases and 8 bases, in that order; junction bases with no gene match: 10. The CDR3 runs 14 residues. Here the CDR3 reads CSASTGTGHSPLHF. The CDR3 nucleotides are TGCAGCGCCTCGACCGGGACAGGACATTCACCCCTCCACTTT.